The T cell receptor (beta chain) under discussion was sequenced for a study of blood T cell repertoires in COVID-19. At the level of the study: Samples of COVID-19 (acute and convalescent) were obtained from the United States, Italy and Spain. Nucleic acid was either cDNA or gDNA, and it came from T cells, B-cell-depleted T cells, or PBMCs.

The authors' processing: Cell counts per sample came from amplifying reference gene primers. Clones were sequenced by immunoSEQ multiplex PCR, and TCRdb holds only the in-frame ones, with some missing. That table furnishes V, J and clone size, whereas the DNA furnished D and trimming. Here the sample spans around 230,000 clones, approximately 80% being singletons. The germline V gene encodes CDR1 MNHEY and CDR2 SVGAGI. V was cut by 6 bases and J by 0 bases, with 6 bases left in between. The CDR3 contains 14 residues. V and J are TRBV6-5 and TRBJ1-6, with D unclear. Sample: peripheral blood. The receptor was isolated from a man aged 40-55 years with acute or convalescent COVID-19. In nucleotides, the CDR3 is TGTGCCAGCAGCCCGAGCTCCTATAATTCACCCCTCCACTTT. Translation gives CASSPSSYNSPLHF.